The 30 T cell receptor beta chains below come from one sample, sequenced in a study of spatial heterogeneity in lung cancer. As to time point: sample taken at primary tumor resection. TCRdb re-called the 5' RACE reads through MiXCR, storing one row per CDR3 protein. The table has under 20,000 distinct CDR3 sequences, around 6.2% seen once. These TCRs are of unknown antigen specificity. Study-wide results and caveats: In tumors, expanded intratumoral alpha and beta TCR counts tracked mutation counts.

This specimen was lung tumor tissue, taken at surgery. These TCRs come from a male donor with early-stage non-small cell lung cancer.

This clonotype has a count of ten or more. A library made for alpha chains picked up this beta chain off target, so its size means little. The CDR3 loop reads CASSQDFWQGNYGYTF. In DNA, the CDR3 is TGTGCCAGCAGCCAAGATTTCTGGCAGGGGAATTATGGCTACACCTTC. The V and J genes are TRBV3-1 and TRBJ1-2; D is possibly TRBD1 (6 bases). The ends were cut back, 0 bases at V and 5 bases at J, with 16 bases in the middle. The CDR3 extends over 16 amino acids. The V gene's germline CDR1 is LGHDT and CDR2 YNNKEL (reference sequence).

This clonotype was picked up many times. Since the library was made to target alpha chains, this beta chain is a stray read and its abundance is not meaningful. The CDR3 coding sequence is TGTGCCAGCAGTAAAGACAGGGGACGTGGGACTGATACGCAGTATTTT. Residues: CASSKDRGRGTDTQYF. The genes are TRBV6-6 and TRBJ2-3; 8 nucleotides align to TRBD1. The V gene's germline CDR1 is MNHNY and CDR2 SVGAGI (reference sequence). This CDR3 has 16 residues. V lost 5 bases to trimming and J lost 6 bases; unmatched junction nucleotides: 13.

This clonotype was observed many times. Within a library made for alpha chains, this beta chain is off target, and its count is uninformative. The chain is built from TRBV4-3 and TRBJ2-7; unclear D gene. The CDR3 runs to 15 residues. Germline V gene sequence: CDR1 LGHNA, CDR2 YSLEER. Trimming shortened V by 0 bases and J by 0 bases, and 9 bases separated the two germline ends. CDR3 nucleotides: TGCGCCAGCAGCCAAGATAAGCAGAGCTCCTACGAGCAGTACTTC. Residues: CASSQDKQSSYEQYF.

There are many counts of this clonotype. This beta chain appears as a stray read in a library generated for alpha chains; its size is not informative. V gene TRBV28 combines with J gene TRBJ2-1, with no clear D. This CDR3 is 16 amino acids long. Germline CDR1 is MDHEN and CDR2 is SYDVKM. V was shortened by 5 bases and J by 0 bases, with 14 bases between the two germline ends. CDR3 sequence: CASSRLYQDSYNEQFF. In DNA form, the CDR3 reads TGTGCCAGCAGTCGCCTCTATCAGGACTCCTACAATGAGCAGTTCTTC.

On this clonotype itself: This beta chain was picked up by a library intended for alpha chains and is off target, so its count carries little meaning. The V and J genes are TRBV20-1 and TRBJ2-3; TRBD2 is a possible D gene (6 bases). The ends were cut back, 0 bases at V and 1 base at J, with 11 bases in the middle. In germline, CDR1 is DFQATT, CDR2 SNEGSKA (reference sequence). The length of the CDR3 is 15 residues. CDR3 sequence reads: CSARDQKRGTDTQYF. Here the CDR3 DNA reads TGCAGTGCTAGAGATCAAAAGCGGGGCACAGATACGCAGTATTTT.

This clonotype showed up many times. This beta chain was picked up by a library intended for alpha chains and is off target, so its count carries little meaning. This rearrangement joins TRBV9 to TRBJ2-7; the match to TRBD1 covers 12 bases. Trimming at V came to 3 bases and at J to 9 bases, leaving 10 bases not matched to a gene. Germline V CDR1 and CDR2: SGDLS, YYNGEE. The CDR3 is made up of 15 amino acids. CDR3 DNA sequence: TGTGCCAGCAGCGCCGGGACAGGGGGCTTCCTCGGGCAGTACTTC. Its protein product is CASSAGTGGFLGQYF.

In this sample, this clonotype turned up many times. Within a library made for alpha chains, this beta chain is off target, and its count is uninformative. J is TRBJ2-5 and V is TRBV29-1; 13 bases map to TRBD2. This CDR3 region has 15 residues. Germline-derived CDR1 and CDR2 are SQVTM and ANQGSEA. V was clipped by 5 bases and J by 5 bases; unmatched bases: 8. In nucleotides, the CDR3 is TGCAGCGTTTCTAGGACTAGCGGGAGAGGGGAGACCCAGTACTTC. Its translation is CSVSRTSGRGETQYF.

This clonotype is medium-sized. Little can be read into the size of this beta chain, an off-target read in a library designed for alpha chains. This rearrangement joins TRBV20-1 to TRBJ2-7; D possibly corresponds to TRBD1 (6 bases). The CDR3 consists of 14 residues. CDR1 is DFQATT and CDR2 is SNEGSKA in the germline V gene (reference sequence). The V gene lost 5 bases and the J gene lost 1 base, with 15 bases spanning the gap. This CDR3 reads CSAQGDTSSYEQYF. CDR3 bases: TGCAGTGCTCAAGGGGACACCTCGTCCTACGAGCAGTACTTC.

This clonotype appeared many times. The library was built for alpha chains, so this beta chain is an off-target read and its size means little. J is TRBJ2-2 and V is TRBV6-5, with TRBD1 matching 9 bases. V was pared by 6 bases and J by 7 bases, with 9 bases of the junction left unmatched. CDR1 is MNHEY and CDR2 is SVGAGI in the germline V gene. The CDR3 loop spans 15 amino acids. The DNA for the CDR3 is TGTGCCAGCAGGCCGGGACAGGGATTCATCGGGGAGCTGTTTTTT. This gives the protein CASRPGQGFIGELFF.

This clonotype was detected many times. The library was prepared for alpha chains; this beta chain is a stray read, so its frequency means little. The CDR3 loop is CASSPPFTGTSGGFLGEQFF. CDR3 sequence (DNA): TGTGCCAGCAGTCCCCCCTTCACCGGGACTAGCGGGGGCTTTCTAGGAGAGCAGTTCTTC. This chain links TRBV28 with TRBJ2-1, with TRBD2 matching 14 bases. The J segment lost 10 bases and the V segment lost 5 bases, leaving 22 bases of the junction unmatched. The CDR3 consists of 20 residues. Germline V gene lookup returns CDR1 MDHEN and CDR2 SYDVKM.

This clonotype was seen many times. This beta chain is an unintended read in a library built for alpha chains; its size means little. This rearrangement joins TRBV10-1 to TRBJ2-3; a weak D match, TRBD2 (5 bases). Between the trimmed V and J ends, which lost 2 bases and 6 bases, there was a span of 12 bases. Germline V gives CDR1 WNHNN, CDR2 SYGVQD (reference sequence). The CDR3 is 14 amino acids. This CDR3 is CASSEALAPDTQYF. CDR3 sequence (DNA): TGCGCCAGCAGTGAGGCGCTAGCCCCGGATACGCAGTATTTT.

This clonotype was seen ten or more times. This beta chain represents an off-target read in a library built for alpha chains; its size is of limited meaning. V and J are TRBV5-1 and TRBJ2-3; 7 bases agree with TRBD2. Germline values: CDR1 SGHRS, CDR2 YFSETQ. This CDR3 is built from 14 residues. V lost 4 bases and J lost 2; bases outside the gene matches: 4. The CDR3 here is CASSKGRDTDTQYF. The DNA of the CDR3 is TGCGCCAGCAGCAAAGGGAGGGACACAGATACGCAGTATTTT.

This clonotype showed up many times. The size of this beta chain means little, since it is a stray read in a library made for alpha chains. J is TRBJ2-7 and V is TRBV20-1; D perhaps matches TRBD1 (5 bases). The CDR3 loop spans 13 amino acids. Germline V CDR1 and CDR2: DFQATT, SNEGSKA (reference sequence). V was trimmed by 3 bases and J by 2 bases, leaving 11 bases between them. CDR3: CSASRVGTYEQYF. CDR3 in DNA: TGCAGTGCTAGCAGGGTTGGGACCTACGAGCAGTACTTC.

This clonotype was observed many times. As an off-target read in a library built for alpha chains, this beta chain has a frequency of little significance. V gene TRBV7-9 combines with J gene TRBJ2-7; 9 bases fit TRBD2. The germline V gene encodes CDR1 SEHNR and CDR2 FQNEAQ (reference sequence). Losses at the gene ends were 3 bases for V and 4 bases for J; bases not matched to a gene: 4. The CDR3 runs 14 residues. The CDR3 loop reads CASSFSGGTYEQYF. The CDR3 bases are TGTGCCAGCAGCTTTAGCGGGGGAACGTACGAGCAGTACTTC.

The sample holds many counts of this clonotype. The size of this beta chain means little, since it is a stray read in a library made for alpha chains. V gene TRBV20-1 combines with J gene TRBJ1-5; D gene unclear. This CDR3 is built from 14 residues. CDR1 is DFQATT and CDR2 is SNEGSKA in the germline V gene (reference sequence). V was shortened by 3 bases and J by 3 bases, with 12 bases between the two germline ends. The DNA for the CDR3 is TGCAGTGCTAGGGGTAGGGCAGACAATCAGCCCCAGCATTTT. Translation gives CSARGRADNQPQHF.

At least ten counts were recorded for this clonotype. This beta chain is off target for a library built for alpha chains, so its abundance means little. This chain links TRBV12-3 or TRBV12-4 with TRBJ1-6; 11 bases match TRBD1. CDR3 size: 15 residues. The V segment lost 6 bases and the J segment 7 bases; nucleotides outside the gene matches: 5. The CDR3: CASRPGQGANSPLHF. The CDR3 DNA reads as TGTGCCAGCAGGCCCGGACAGGGGGCAAATTCACCCCTCCACTTT.

This clonotype appeared many times. Because the library targeted alpha chains, this beta chain is an off-target read whose size means little. V usage is TRBV28 and J usage is TRBJ2-7, with 9 bases lining up with TRBD2. The CDR3 covers 15 residues. Trimming at V came to 6 bases and at J to 0 bases, leaving 6 bases not matched to a gene. Germline values: CDR1 MDHEN, CDR2 SYDVKM. CDR3 amino acids: CASRRLAESSYEQYF. The DNA of the CDR3 is TGTGCCAGCAGGAGACTAGCGGAGAGCTCCTACGAGCAGTACTTC.

This clonotype occurred many times. Because this beta chain is a stray read in a library intended to capture alpha chains, its abundance should not be given much weight. In DNA, the CDR3 is TGTGCCAGCAGCTTACAAGACAGACTCACAGATACGCAGTATTTT. It yields the protein CASSLQDRLTDTQYF. The chain employs TRBV11-1 and TRBJ2-3, with TRBD1 as a possible D gene (5 bases). CDR1 and CDR2 from the germline V gene are SGHAT and FQDESV (reference sequence). Trimming took off 2 bases at V and 2 bases at J, with 11 bases between the two ends. The CDR3 is 15 residues long.

This clonotype was recorded at least ten times. This beta chain turned up in a library designed for alpha chains; as an off-target read, its abundance says little. V is TRBV6-5 and J is TRBJ2-3, with 9 bases matching TRBD2. CDR1 is MNHEY, CDR2 SVGAGI, per germline. J gave up 2 bases and V 7 bases, and 7 bases lay outside the gene matches. This CDR3 is built from 15 residues. CDR3 loop: CASTLAGENTDTQYF. CDR3 DNA: TGTGCCAGCACCTTAGCGGGGGAAAACACAGATACGCAGTATTTT.

This clonotype was seen repeatedly, ten times or more. This beta chain lies outside the target of a library built for alpha chains; its clone size means little. The rearrangement uses TRBV7-2 and TRBJ1-5; 7 bases are a match to TRBD1. Germline V gene sequence: CDR1 SGHTA, CDR2 FQGNSA. The CDR3 totals 13 residues. V was pared by 3 bases and J by 6 bases, with 2 bases of the junction left unmatched. DNA for the CDR3: TGTGCCAGCAGCTTGAGACAGGGTCAGCCCCAGCATTTT. It encodes CASSLRQGQPQHF.

As for this clonotype: This beta chain appears as a stray read in a library generated for alpha chains; its size is not informative. The chain has TRBV20-1 and TRBJ2-7, with 8 bases aligning to TRBD2. CDR1 is DFQATT and CDR2 is SNEGSKA in the germline V gene (reference sequence). CDR3 length: 15 amino acids. V lost 0 bases and J lost 2; bases outside the gene matches: 6. The CDR3 loop reads CSARDPAGGPYEQYF. The CDR3 DNA is TGCAGTGCTAGAGATCCGGCGGGGGGCCCCTACGAGCAGTACTTC.

Remarks on this clonotype: This beta chain came through as a stray read in a library set up for alpha chains, and its size says little. This rearrangement joins TRBV29-1 to TRBJ2-2, with TRBD1 matching 7 bases. Germline V gene lookup returns CDR1 SQVTM and CDR2 ANQGSEA. This CDR3 is built from 14 residues. V dropped 7 bases and J dropped 3; count of bases not matched to a gene: 8. CDR3 loop: CSGRQGRYTGELFF. The CDR3 DNA sequence: TGCAGCGGAAGACAGGGTCGGTACACCGGGGAGCTGTTTTTT.

This clonotype came up many times. This beta chain is a stray read from a library made for alpha chains; its abundance is not meaningful. V and J are TRBV18 and TRBJ1-5; 9 bases match TRBD1. With V trimmed by 4 bases and J by 5 bases, 6 bases remained unmatched. CDR3 size: 15 residues. CDR1 and CDR2 (germline): KGHSH, LQKENI. CDR3 in DNA: TGTGCCAGCTCACAGAGTACAGGGGGCCATCAGCCCCAGCATTTT. Amino acid sequence: CASSQSTGGHQPQHF.

By its share, this clonotype is medium-sized (0.01 to 0.1%). Within a library made for alpha chains, this beta chain is off target, and its count is uninformative. V gene TRBV20-1 combines with J gene TRBJ1-5, with 8 bases lining up with TRBD1. Unmatched junction bases numbered 9, after V lost 5 bases and J lost 0 bases. The CDR3 contains 16 residues. Germline V gene sequence: CDR1 DFQATT, CDR2 SNEGSKA (reference sequence). CDR3 sequence (DNA): TGCAGTGCTGCCAGGACAGGGCTGTTTAGCAATCAGCCCCAGCATTTT. It yields the protein CSAARTGLFSNQPQHF.

The table lists this clonotype with a few counts. This beta chain was picked up by a library intended for alpha chains and is off target, so its count carries little meaning. J is TRBJ2-1 and V is TRBV7-2; tentatively, D is TRBD1 or TRBD2 (5 bases each). CDR1 is SGHTA and CDR2 is FQGNSA in the germline V gene. This CDR3 is built from 12 residues. V lost 8 bases and J 9 bases, leaving 14 bases between the germline ends. The CDR3 DNA sequence: TGTGCCAGCGGGGGTCCTAAAACTGAGCAGTTCTTC. Protein sequence: CASGGPKTEQFF.

In its sample, this clonotype was seen many times. A library prepared for alpha chains yielded this beta chain as an off-target read; its size is of little meaning. The chain joins TRBV5-4 to TRBJ2-1; D not resolved. This CDR3 spans 11 amino acids. CDR1 is SGHNT and CDR2 is YYREEE in the germline V gene (reference sequence). Trimming took off 4 bases at V and 5 bases at J, with 4 bases between the two ends. The CDR3 reads CASSVDNEQFF. The DNA for the CDR3 is TGTGCCAGCAGCGTAGACAATGAGCAGTTCTTC.

This clonotype appeared many times. With the library built for alpha chains, this beta chain is off target and its frequency is not meaningful. The chain has TRBV12-3 or TRBV12-4 and TRBJ1-2; maybe TRBD1 (5 bases). V gave up 5 bases and J gave up 8 bases, with 15 bases separating them. There are 13 residues in the CDR3. The DNA of the CDR3 is TGTGCCAGCAGTAGACGAGGGGTACAAGGCTACACCTTC. Translation gives CASSRRGVQGYTF.

This clonotype was recorded many times. A library prepared for alpha chains yielded this beta chain as an off-target read; its size is of little meaning. This rearrangement joins TRBV7-2 to TRBJ2-7; no clear D gene. V was shortened by 3 bases and J by 7 bases, with 10 bases between the two germline ends. Germline V lookup: CDR1 SGHTA, CDR2 FQGNSA. There are 12 residues in the CDR3. CDR3 sequence reads: CASSLGLEEQYF. For the CDR3, the DNA is TGTGCCAGCAGCTTGGGCCTTGAGGAGCAGTACTTC.

This clonotype occurred many times. A library prepared for alpha chains yielded this beta chain as an off-target read; its size is of little meaning. The rearrangement links TRBV3-1 to TRBJ2-6, with no clear D. This CDR3 is built from 13 residues. V lost 6 bases and J lost 4, with 7 bases in between. Germline CDR1 and CDR2: LGHDT and YNNKEL (reference sequence). CDR3 sequence reads: CASRRAGANVLTF. DNA of the CDR3: TGTGCCAGCAGACGAGCCGGGGCCAACGTCCTGACTTTC.

This clonotype was picked up many times. As an off-target read in a library built for alpha chains, this beta chain has a frequency of little significance. V usage is TRBV20-1 and J usage is TRBJ2-5; possible D gene TRBD1, 5 bases. Germline V gene data show CDR1 as DFQATT and CDR2 as SNEGSKA (reference sequence). The V end lost 1 base, the J end lost 2 bases, and 8 bases lay between the germline ends. The CDR3 sequence is 13 residues long. This CDR3 is CSARGTSQETQYF. DNA for the CDR3: TGCAGTGCTAGAGGGACAAGTCAAGAGACCCAGTACTTC.